This is a list of T cell receptor beta chains from one sample in a study of identical twins. Each CDR3 protein is one row after TCRdb ran MiXCR on the 5' RACE reads. The sample includes roughly 1,500,000 distinct CDR3 sequences, about 31% seen only once; the top ten take 0.25% to 0.3%. Sample: cord blood. These receptor sequences come from a newborn girl in good health. Both conserved end residues are part of each CDR3. Each record gives: V gene, clone size, J gene, D gene, CDR3 protein, CDR3 DNA. The D gene is left open where the match is weak. Size is stated for part of the rows, as once, few or many counts, or as a class when the clone is expanded.

v_gene: TRBV5-1
abundance: .
j_gene: TRBJ2-3
d_gene: .
CDR3aa: CASSWELTGIADTQYF
CDR3nt: TGCGCCAGCAGCTGGGAACTAACGGGAATCGCAGATACGCAGTATTTT

v_gene: TRBV28
abundance: .
j_gene: TRBJ2-7
d_gene: .
CDR3aa: CASSLLSSFRYF
CDR3nt: TGTGCCAGCAGTTTATTATCGTCCTTTAGGTACTTC

v_gene: TRBV5-1
abundance: few
j_gene: TRBJ2-1
d_gene: .
CDR3aa: CASSLEGWAYNEQFF
CDR3nt: TGCGCCAGCAGCTTGGAGGGTTGGGCCTACAATGAGCAGTTCTTC

v_gene: TRBV2
abundance: few
j_gene: TRBJ2-3
d_gene: .
CDR3aa: CASRFQRASTDTQYF
CDR3nt: TGTGCCAGCAGGTTCCAGCGGGCTAGCACAGATACGCAGTATTTT

v_gene: TRBV5-1
abundance: .
j_gene: TRBJ2-5
d_gene: TRBD2
CDR3aa: CASSRTSGSVNEQYF
CDR3nt: TGCGCCAGCAGCCGGACTAGCGGGAGTGTAAATGAGCAGTACTTC

v_gene: TRBV28
abundance: few
j_gene: TRBJ2-1
d_gene: TRBD2
CDR3aa: CAGGPGLSYNEQFF
CDR3nt: TGTGCCGGGGGTCCGGGACTATCCTACAATGAGCAGTTCTTC

v_gene: TRBV27
abundance: .
j_gene: TRBJ2-7
d_gene: TRBD2
CDR3aa: CASDASGDSSYNEQYF
CDR3nt: TGTGCCAGCGATGCGAGCGGGGATAGCTCCTACAATGAGCAGTACTTC

v_gene: TRBV20-1
abundance: few
j_gene: TRBJ1-1
d_gene: TRBD1
CDR3aa: CSASRQGRTEAFF
CDR3nt: TGCAGTGCTAGCCGACAGGGTCGGACTGAAGCTTTCTTT

v_gene: TRBV12-3/TRBV12-4
abundance: .
j_gene: TRBJ2-5
d_gene: TRBD2
CDR3aa: CASRPSGAETQYF
CDR3nt: TGTGCCAGCAGGCCTAGCGGGGCGGAGACCCAGTACTTC

v_gene: TRBV4-1
abundance: few
j_gene: TRBJ1-5
d_gene: .
CDR3aa: CASSQAIHQPQHF
CDR3nt: TGCGCCAGCAGCCAGGCGATTCATCAGCCCCAGCATTTT

v_gene: TRBV18
abundance: .
j_gene: TRBJ1-2
d_gene: TRBD1
CDR3aa: CASSHLPTGDYGYTF
CDR3nt: TGTGCCAGCTCACACTTACCGACAGGGGACTATGGCTACACCTTC

v_gene: TRBV27
abundance: .
j_gene: TRBJ1-5
d_gene: .
CDR3aa: CASSVGNTNQPQHF
CDR3nt: TGTGCCAGCAGTGTAGGCAACACCAATCAGCCCCAGCATTTT

v_gene: TRBV20-1
abundance: .
j_gene: TRBJ1-1
d_gene: .
CDR3aa: CSAGRQLNTEAFF
CDR3nt: TGCAGTGCGGGACGACAGCTCAACACTGAAGCTTTCTTT

v_gene: TRBV27
abundance: .
j_gene: TRBJ2-5
d_gene: TRBD2
CDR3aa: CASSSPLAGETQYF
CDR3nt: TGTGCCAGCAGTTCCCCACTAGCGGGAGAGACCCAGTACTTC

v_gene: TRBV10-3
abundance: .
j_gene: TRBJ1-1
d_gene: .
CDR3aa: CAISEGTGANTEAFF
CDR3nt: TGTGCCATCAGTGAGGGGACGGGCGCAAACACTGAAGCTTTCTTT

v_gene: TRBV9
abundance: .
j_gene: TRBJ2-5
d_gene: .
CDR3aa: CATPPQSQETQYF
CDR3nt: TGTGCCACCCCCCCGCAGTCACAAGAGACCCAGTACTTC

v_gene: TRBV5-1
abundance: few
j_gene: TRBJ2-7
d_gene: TRBD1
CDR3aa: CASSQGTGVEEQYF
CDR3nt: TGCGCCAGCAGCCAAGGGACAGGGGTGGAGGAGCAGTACTTC

v_gene: TRBV10-2
abundance: .
j_gene: TRBJ2-7
d_gene: .
CDR3aa: CASSETFTHEQYF
CDR3nt: TGCGCCAGCAGTGAGACCTTTACCCACGAGCAGTACTTC

v_gene: TRBV5-8
abundance: .
j_gene: TRBJ2-4
d_gene: TRBD2
CDR3aa: CASTASGAKNIQYF
CDR3nt: TGTGCCAGCACGGCTAGCGGGGCCAAAAACATTCAGTACTTC

v_gene: TRBV4-1
abundance: few
j_gene: TRBJ2-4
d_gene: TRBD2
CDR3aa: CASSQGWRESLPGTKNIQYF
CDR3nt: TGCGCCAGCAGCCAAGGATGGCGGGAGTCCTTGCCCGGGACCAAAAACATTCAGTACTTC

v_gene: TRBV4-2
abundance: few
j_gene: TRBJ1-2
d_gene: .
CDR3aa: CASSPPHRGSNYGYTF
CDR3nt: TGTGCCAGCAGCCCCCCGCATCGGGGGTCTAACTATGGCTACACCTTC

v_gene: TRBV20-1
abundance: few
j_gene: TRBJ2-7
d_gene: TRBD1
CDR3aa: CSARHGGQGPYEQYF
CDR3nt: TGCAGTGCTAGACATGGGGGACAGGGCCCCTACGAGCAGTACTTC

v_gene: TRBV9
abundance: few
j_gene: TRBJ2-7
d_gene: .
CDR3aa: CASSVNGDYEQYF
CDR3nt: TGTGCCAGCAGCGTAAACGGGGATTACGAGCAGTACTTC

v_gene: TRBV20-1
abundance: .
j_gene: TRBJ2-3
d_gene: TRBD2
CDR3aa: CSARDFSGSGPDTQYF
CDR3nt: TGCAGTGCTAGAGATTTTAGCGGGTCTGGCCCAGATACGCAGTATTTT

v_gene: TRBV12-3/TRBV12-4
abundance: .
j_gene: TRBJ2-5
d_gene: .
CDR3aa: CASSPRSWTEETQYF
CDR3nt: TGTGCCAGCAGTCCCCGGAGCTGGACAGAAGAGACCCAGTACTTC

v_gene: TRBV15
abundance: .
j_gene: TRBJ2-5
d_gene: .
CDR3aa: CATSRDKDQETQYF
CDR3nt: TGTGCCACCAGCAGAGATAAGGACCAAGAGACCCAGTACTTC

v_gene: TRBV7-2
abundance: few
j_gene: TRBJ2-7
d_gene: TRBD2
CDR3aa: CASSSMGLLGYEQYF
CDR3nt: TGTGCCAGCAGCTCTATGGGACTACTAGGCTACGAGCAGTACTTC

v_gene: TRBV10-3
abundance: few
j_gene: TRBJ1-2
d_gene: .
CDR3aa: CAISESGTLSNYGYTF
CDR3nt: TGTGCCATCAGTGAGTCGGGGACACTCTCCAACTATGGCTACACCTTC

v_gene: TRBV10-3
abundance: few
j_gene: TRBJ1-2
d_gene: TRBD1
CDR3aa: CAISEPTGVTDGYTF
CDR3nt: TGTGCCATCAGTGAACCGACAGGGGTCACGGATGGCTACACCTTC

v_gene: TRBV12-3/TRBV12-4
abundance: .
j_gene: TRBJ1-2
d_gene: TRBD1
CDR3aa: CASRTGGVGGYTF
CDR3nt: TGTGCCAGCAGAACAGGGGGCGTCGGTGGCTACACCTTC

v_gene: TRBV2
abundance: .
j_gene: TRBJ2-1
d_gene: .
CDR3aa: CASIGPILDNEQFF
CDR3nt: TGTGCCAGCATCGGACCTATCCTTGACAATGAGCAGTTCTTC

v_gene: TRBV20-1
abundance: .
j_gene: TRBJ2-3
d_gene: TRBD2
CDR3aa: CSASKLAEPTDTQYF
CDR3nt: TGCAGTGCTAGTAAACTAGCGGAGCCCACAGATACGCAGTATTTT

v_gene: TRBV2
abundance: .
j_gene: TRBJ1-6
d_gene: .
CDR3aa: CASTRDYNSPLHF
CDR3nt: TGTGCCAGCACGCGGGATTATAATTCACCCCTCCACTTT

v_gene: TRBV20-1
abundance: .
j_gene: TRBJ1-1
d_gene: TRBD1
CDR3aa: CSAPPHRGLEAFF
CDR3nt: TGCAGTGCTCCCCCGCACAGGGGGCTTGAAGCTTTCTTT

v_gene: TRBV6-1
abundance: .
j_gene: TRBJ2-3
d_gene: TRBD2
CDR3aa: CASSESGGGARADTQYF
CDR3nt: TGTGCCAGCAGTGAATCCGGGGGGGGAGCTCGCGCAGATACGCAGTATTTT

v_gene: TRBV6-6
abundance: few
j_gene: TRBJ2-3
d_gene: .
CDR3aa: CASRRPSATTDTQYF
CDR3nt: TGTGCCAGCAGACGACCTAGCGCCACGACAGATACGCAGTATTTT

v_gene: TRBV20-1
abundance: .
j_gene: TRBJ2-1
d_gene: .
CDR3aa: CSARELGTQGNEQFF
CDR3nt: TGCAGTGCTAGAGAGCTCGGGACTCAGGGCAATGAGCAGTTCTTC

v_gene: TRBV29-1
abundance: many
j_gene: TRBJ1-2
d_gene: TRBD1
CDR3aa: CSVPWGTGGYGYTF
CDR3nt: TGCAGCGTCCCATGGGGGACAGGGGGTTATGGCTACACCTTC

v_gene: TRBV12-3/TRBV12-4
abundance: .
j_gene: TRBJ2-1
d_gene: TRBD2
CDR3aa: CASSVGTSRNEQFF
CDR3nt: TGTGCCAGCAGTGTGGGGACTAGTCGGAATGAGCAGTTCTTC

v_gene: TRBV20-1
abundance: .
j_gene: TRBJ2-4
d_gene: .
CDR3aa: CSAARQYKNIQYF
CDR3nt: TGCAGTGCAGCCCGACAGTACAAAAACATTCAGTACTTC

v_gene: TRBV20-1
abundance: .
j_gene: TRBJ2-1
d_gene: TRBD2
CDR3aa: CSAVAGGPWNEQFF
CDR3nt: TGCAGTGCTGTAGCGGGGGGGCCTTGGAATGAGCAGTTCTTC

v_gene: TRBV4-1
abundance: .
j_gene: TRBJ2-1
d_gene: .
CDR3aa: CASSHATRNEQFF
CDR3nt: TGCGCCAGCAGCCACGCAACGAGGAATGAGCAGTTCTTC